The table lists the clone carrying this TCR beta chain with a few counts. Antigen specificity is unknown. The germline gene is not matched at one end of the junction; a read error may be the cause. This specimen comes from a study of blood T cells in healthy people across ages. Notes on the study in general: Without sorted subsets, naive and antigen-experienced compartments could not be conclusively compared.

Alongside a J-beta primer mix, a sample-barcoded 5' primer served in a second PCR lasting roughly 6 to 12 cycles. Each of the samples gave a minimum of 2.5 million paired-end reads that contained CDR3. In TCRdb, the 5' RACE reads were re-called with MiXCR into one record per CDR3 protein. Of nearly 1 million distinct CDR3 sequences in the sample, just over 50% were seen once. Sequenced sample: blood. The clonotype comes from a woman in her fifties or sixties in good health.

CDR3 nucleotides: TGTGCCAGCAGCTTAGGGGGGACGGGCAATCAGCCCCAGCATTTT. Protein product: CASSLGGTGNQPQHF. This rearrangement joins TRBV5-1 to TRBJ1-5; TRBD1 is a possible D gene (6 bases). Per germline, CDR1 SGHRS and CDR2 YFSETQ. This CDR3 has 15 residues. Using reference TRBV5-1 and TRBJ1-5 for the parts outside the CDR3, the full variable domain is KAGVTQTPRYLIKTRGQQVTLSCSPISGHRSVSWYQQTPGQGLQFLFEYFSETQRNKGNFPGRFSGRQFSNSRSEMNVSTLELGDSALYLCASSLGGTGNQPQHFGDGTRLSIL.